A single sample gave rise to the 5 T cell receptor beta chains below, sequenced in a study of vaccination effects on CD4 cells after COVID-19. No antigen has been assigned to these receptors. Antigen-specific CD4+ T cells were expanded with viral peptide pools in the ViraFEST assay before sequencing. Upon completion of 10 to 11 days in culture, CD4+ T cells were isolated. Every participant took two doses of the BNT162b2 or mRNA-1273 vaccine. Profiled with immunoSEQ multiplex PCR; TCRdb holds only in-frame clones, not every one. The sample lists tens of thousands of clones, about 80% occurring once. Sequenced material: CD4+ T cells from PBMCs cultured with HCoV-OC43 spike peptides, taken after COVID-19 vaccination. This sample's subset: HCoV-OC43 spike overlapping peptide pool stimulation. The receptor set was obtained from a human donor who received a COVID-19 vaccine.

The chain couples TRBV3-1 (or the pseudogene TRBV3-2) to TRBJ1-2; no reliable D call. The CDR3 has 11 residues. Trimming removed 3 bases from V and 6 bases from J, with 5 bases in between. The V gene's germline CDR1 is LGHDT and CDR2 YNNKEL (reference sequence). This CDR3 reads CASSQVNGYTF. CDR3 in DNA: TGTGCCAGCAGCCAGGTAAATGGCTACACCTTC.

The CDR3 region has the DNA TGTGCCAGCAGAACCGGGACAGGGGGCTCCGAGCAGTACGTC. Translating it yields CASRTGTGGSEQYV. The chain has TRBV21-1 and TRBJ2-7; TRBD1 is taken as the D call from the table, unchecked against the DNA. TRBV21-1 corresponds to a pseudogene. The CDR3 spans 14 residues.

In this sample, this clone turned up once. CDR3 protein: CASSQDRANQPQHF. CDR3 nucleotide sequence: TGTGCCAGCTCACAGGACAGGGCGAATCAGCCCCAGCATTTT. The chain has TRBV18 and TRBJ1-5; 8 bases align to TRBD1. V shed 4 bases and J 4 bases; nucleotides not matched to a gene: 3. There are 14 residues in the CDR3. Germline CDR1 KGHSH, CDR2 LQKENI.

This clone has only a few counts. This chain connects TRBV5-4 to TRBJ2-1, with TRBD2 matching over 12 bases. The germline CDR1 and CDR2 sequences are SGHNT and YYREEE (reference sequence). This CDR3 spans 14 amino acids. The V gene end was trimmed by 0 bases and the J gene end by 9 bases; junction bases not matched to a gene: 1. Here the CDR3 DNA reads TGTGCCAGCAGCTTGGGACTAGCGGGGGTTGAGCAGTTCTTC. It encodes CASSLGLAGVEQFF.

The chain joins TRBV15 to TRBJ1-4; TRBD1 agrees at 7 bases. Looked up from germline, CDR1 is LNHNV and CDR2 is YYDKDF (reference sequence). V gave up 2 bases and J gave up 8 bases; unmatched junction bases: 5. The CDR3 runs 14 residues. This CDR3 reads CATSRRQGGEKLFF. The DNA of the CDR3 is TGTGCCACCAGCAGACGACAGGGAGGGGAAAAACTGTTTTTT.